The rows below give T cell receptor beta chains drawn from one sample of a study of T cell responses to AZD1222 COVID-19 vaccine. Some clones are missing from TCRdb's copy, which holds only in-frame ones; the method was immunoSEQ multiplex PCR. The data hold approximately 160,000 clones, with 85% to 95% observed a single time. The sequencing here drew on peripheral blood, taken 28 days after the second AZD1222 dose. Every receptor here comes from an adult who received the AZD1222 COVID-19 vaccine. The CDR3 runs from the conserved cysteine through the conserved F or W. The D gene is left open where the match is weak. Clone size is shown for a subset of rows, as once, few, many or a class of expanded clone.

>TRBJ2-2|TRBV5-1|.|.
TGCGCCAGCAGCTTGCTGTCTCCGGATATGGGCGGGGAGCTGTTTTTT
CASSLLSPDMGGELFF
>TRBJ2-3|TRBV7-9|TRBD1|.
TGTGCCAGCAGCTTAGGGCTTGGACAGGTGGGAGATACGCAGTATTTT
CASSLGLGQVGDTQYF
>TRBJ2-1|TRBV19|TRBD2|.
TGTGCCAGTAGTCTTCGGACTAGCGGGAACTACAATGAGCAGTTCTTC
CASSLRTSGNYNEQFF
>TRBJ2-3|TRBV9|TRBD2|.
TGTGCCAGCAGCGCCATAGGACTAGCGGGGGCCACAGATACGCAGTATTTT
CASSAIGLAGATDTQYF
>TRBJ1-5|TRBV19|TRBD1|.
TGTGCCAGTAGTATAAATTTAGGAGGGGGCGGTCAGCCCCAGCATTTT
CASSINLGGGGQPQHF
>TRBJ1-2|TRBV3-1/TRBV3-2|.|.
TGTGCCAGCAGCCAAGATGGACAGTTAGCAAGATGGAACTATGGCTACACCTTC
CASSQDGQLARWNYGYTF
>TRBJ2-1|TRBV5-4|TRBD2|.
TGTGCCAGCAGCTCACCGGGACTAACGTCAAATGAGCAGTTCTTC
CASSSPGLTSNEQFF
>TRBJ1-1|TRBV19|.|.
TGTGCCAGTAGTATAAGCTGGGTGGCTAGGAACACTGAAGCTTTCTTT
CASSISWVARNTEAFF
>TRBJ1-6|TRBV5-6|.|.
TGTGCCAGCAACAACTGGGGGGCAGCCCCTTATTCACCCCTCCACTTT
CASNNWGAAPYSPLHF
>TRBJ2-5|TRBV2|TRBD2|once
TGTGCCAGCAGTGACAGCTCGGCGGGAGGGGGAGAGACCCAGTACTTC
CASSDSSAGGGETQYF
>TRBJ1-2|TRBV5-1|TRBD1|.
TGCGCCAGCAGCTTGGGGGACCGACAGGGGTTAGCTGGCTACACCTTC
CASSLGDRQGLAGYTF
>TRBJ1-1|TRBV25-1|.|.
TGTGCCAGCAGTGAATATGGTATAACTGAAGCTTTCTTT
CASSEYGITEAFF
>TRBJ1-4|TRBV27|TRBD1|.
TGTGCCAGCAGTTTATGGGGGACAGGGGGCCGGGGAACTAATGAAAAACTGTTTTTT
CASSLWGTGGRGTNEKLFF
>TRBJ2-5|TRBV6-2/TRBV6-3|.|.
TGTGCCAGCAGTTACCCCGAAGAGACCCAGTACTTC
CASSYPEETQYF
>TRBJ1-3|TRBV18|.|.
TGTGCCAGCTCACCCGCCCGCGGGGACTCTGGAAACACCATATATTTT
CASSPARGDSGNTIYF
>TRBJ2-2|TRBV19|.|.
TGTGCCAGTAGTTCCCTGAATCCAGCTAACACCGGGGAGCTGTTTTTT
CASSSLNPANTGELFF
>TRBJ1-2|TRBV24-1|TRBD1|.
TGTGCCACCAGTGAGGGGGACAGGGCCTATGGCTACACCTTC
CATSEGDRAYGYTF
>TRBJ2-7|TRBV29-1|.|once
TGCAGCGTTCTGGACGGAGTCAATCCCTCCCACGAGCAGTACTTC
CSVLDGVNPSHEQYF
>TRBJ2-2|TRBV2|.|.
TGTGCCAGCAGTGATCGAGGGGAGGACACCGGGGAGCTGTTTTTT
CASSDRGEDTGELFF
>TRBJ1-1|TRBV5-1|.|once
TGCGCCAGCAGCGCTCAAGGGATGAACACTGAAGCTTTCTTT
CASSAQGMNTEAFF
>TRBJ2-7|TRBV7-8|TRBD2|.
TGTGCCAGCAGCTTAGATGTGGGCGGGAGAGGGCGGTACGAGCAGTACTTC
CASSLDVGGRGRYEQYF
>TRBJ2-5|TRBV6-5|.|.
TGTGCCACCATGACGGGAATCCGAGATAGAGAGACCCAGTACTTC
CATMTGIRDRETQYF
>TRBJ2-7|TRBV10-3|TRBD1|.
TGTGCCATCACCCGCGAGGGGGCACAAGAGCAGTACTTC
CAITREGAQEQYF
>TRBJ2-5|TRBV7-2|TRBD2|once
TGTGCCAGCAGCTTAGCTGGACTAGGAGAGACCCAGTACTTC
CASSLAGLGETQYF
>TRBJ1-6|TRBV7-6|.|.
TGTGCCAGCAGCTTATCCTATAATTCACCCCTCCACTTT
CASSLSYNSPLHF
>TRBJ1-5|TRBV30|.|.
TGTGCCTGGTCCCGGGGAGATCAGCCCCAGCATTTT
CAWSRGDQPQHF
>TRBJ2-7|TRBV4-2|.|once
TGTGCCAGCAGCCTTCCAGGGGACTTCGTTCCCTACGAGCAGTACTTC
CASSLPGDFVPYEQYF
>TRBJ2-7|TRBV7-9|TRBD2|once
TGTGCCAGCAGCTTACACACTAGCGGGAGTCTGGGCGAGCAGTACTTC
CASSLHTSGSLGEQYF
>TRBJ2-3|TRBV5-1|TRBD2|once
TGCGCCAGCAGCTTGACTAGCGGGAGCACAGATACGCAGTATTTT
CASSLTSGSTDTQYF
>TRBJ2-6|TRBV6-5|.|.
TGTGCCAGCGGGGGTTCTGGGGCCAACGTCCTGACTTTC
CASGGSGANVLTF
>TRBJ2-1|TRBV4-3|TRBD1|.
TGCGCCAGCAGCCAAGATGACAGGGTAGACAATGAGCAGTTCTTC
CASSQDDRVDNEQFF
>TRBJ2-7|TRBV27|TRBD2|.
TGTGCCAGCAGTTCCGGACTAGCGGGAAACGAGCAGTACTTC
CASSSGLAGNEQYF
>TRBJ1-1|TRBV29-1|.|once
TGCAGCGTTGGAGGGCAGTTAATGAACACTGAAGCTTTCTTT
CSVGGQLMNTEAFF
>TRBJ1-1|TRBV7-9|.|.
TGTGCCAGCCGTGTGGTGGAGGGGAACACTGAAGCTTTCTTT
CASRVVEGNTEAFF
>TRBJ2-7|TRBV27|.|once
TGTGCCAGCAGTTTTTTTGGGATAGGCCCGGGAATAGGGGGCGAGCAGTACTTC
CASSFFGIGPGIGGEQYF
>TRBJ2-2|TRBV12-5|TRBD2|.
TGTGCTAGTGGCCTGGGGACTAGCGCTAGTGGGGAGCTGTTTTTT
CASGLGTSASGELFF
>TRBJ1-5|TRBV1|.|.
TGCACCAGCAGCCAAGAGTCCGGTTATCAGCCCCAGCATTTT
CTSSQESGYQPQHF
>TRBJ1-4|TRBV30|TRBD1|.
TGTGCCTGGACAGGGGGCCTTACAACTAATGAAAAACTGTTTTTT
CAWTGGLTTNEKLFF
>TRBJ2-5|TRBV2|.|.
TGTGCCAGCAGAGGATACAAGGACGCTTCAGAGACCCAGTACTTC
CASRGYKDASETQYF